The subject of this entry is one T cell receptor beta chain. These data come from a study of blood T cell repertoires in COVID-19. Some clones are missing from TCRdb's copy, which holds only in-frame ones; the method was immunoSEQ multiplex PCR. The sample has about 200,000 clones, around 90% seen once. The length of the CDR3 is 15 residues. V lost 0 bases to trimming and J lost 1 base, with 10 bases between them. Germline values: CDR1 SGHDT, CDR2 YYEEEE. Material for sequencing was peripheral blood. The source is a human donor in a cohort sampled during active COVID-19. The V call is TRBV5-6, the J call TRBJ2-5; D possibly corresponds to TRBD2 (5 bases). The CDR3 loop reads CASSLERSTQETQYF. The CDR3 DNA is TGTGCCAGCAGCTTGGAGCGGTCAACCCAAGAGACCCAGTACTTC. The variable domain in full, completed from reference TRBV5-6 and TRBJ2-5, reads DAGVTQSPTHLIKTRGQQVTLRCSPKSGHDTVSWYQQALGQGPQFIFQYYEEEERQRGNFPDRFSGHQFPNYSSELNVNALLLGDSALYLCASSLERSTQETQYFGPGTRLLVL.